These 16 T cell receptor beta chains originate from one sample sequenced in a study of cytomegalovirus exposure and HLA in healthy donors. With 60 Vbeta and 13 Jbeta primers, the PCR was carried out. Here immunoSEQ multiplex PCR was the method, and the copy in TCRdb shows in-frame clones only, minus some. In the table there are more than 120,000 clones, over 75% of which are singletons. Sequencing was performed on PBMCs. The receptors derive from a male donor in good health and CMV-seronegative.

The V call is TRBV18, the J call TRBJ2-1; D remains unclear. The CDR3 covers 14 residues. CDR1 and CDR2 (germline): KGHSH, LQKENI. Trimming cost V 3 bases and J 4 bases, with 10 bases left between them. Written as DNA, the CDR3 is TGTGCCAGCTCACCTCCGCCGGGTTACAATGAGCAGTTCTTC. Amino acids: CASSPPPGYNEQFF.

The chain employs TRBV2 and TRBJ1-1; no definite D call. V lost 8 bases, J lost 8 bases, and 18 bases lay in between. This CDR3 spans 13 amino acids. Germline V gene lookup returns CDR1 SNHLY and CDR2 FYNNEI. CDR3 region: CASGPPRQTEAFF. Here the CDR3 DNA reads TGTGCCAGCGGGCCCCCCCGGCAAACAGAAGCTTTCTTT.

This clone occurred a few times. The V gene is TRBV13, the J gene TRBJ1-1; D uncertain. The germline gives CDR1 PRHDT, CDR2 FYEKMQ (reference sequence). With 2 bases removed from V and 1 base from J, the gap between germline ends came to 8 bases. The CDR3 runs to 14 residues. DNA for the CDR3: TGTGCCAGCAGCTTACAACAGACGAACACTGAAGCTTTCTTT. Encoded protein: CASSLQQTNTEAFF.

This clone has a single count. This chain connects TRBV7-2 to TRBJ2-7; D is unclear. This CDR3 contains 16 residues. Germline loops: CDR1 SGHTA, CDR2 FQGNSA. V was pared by 1 base and J by 0 bases, with 13 bases between. The chain's CDR3 is CASSLGHQSGSYEQYF. CDR3 DNA: TGTGCCAGCAGCTTAGGTCATCAGTCGGGCTCCTACGAGCAGTACTTC.

The chain couples TRBV18 to TRBJ2-1; 8 nucleotides match TRBD2. This CDR3 has 16 amino acids. CDR1 is KGHSH, CDR2 LQKENI, per germline. V lost 3 bases to trimming and J lost 1 base; unmatched junction nucleotides: 5. The CDR3, as DNA: TGTGCCAGCTCACCGGGGCGGGAGGAATCCTACAATGAGCAGTTCTTC. Its protein is CASSPGREESYNEQFF. The whole variable domain, filled in from reference TRBV18 and TRBJ2-1, reads NAGVMQNPRHLVRRRGQEARLRCSPMKGHSHVYWYRQLPEEGLKFMVYLQKENIIDESGMPKERFSAEFPKEGPSILRIQQVVRGDSAAYFCASSPGREESYNEQFFGPGTRLTVL.

The rearrangement uses TRBV19 and TRBJ2-5; unclear D gene. The DNA end favors TRBJ2-7, so the J call may be wrong. Germline V CDR1 and CDR2: LNHDA, SQIVND (reference sequence). The CDR3 contains 11 residues. The CDR3 DNA reads TGTGCCAGTAGTAATTACTACGAGCAGTACTTC. Protein product: CASSNYYEQYF.

The chain employs TRBV9 and TRBJ1-4, with D possibly matching TRBD1 (5 bases). CDR3 length: 13 amino acids. Trimming stripped 2 bases from V and 6 bases from J, with 8 bases between. The germline CDR1 and CDR2 sequences are SGDLS and YYNGEE. The CDR3 loop reads CASSVGGDEKLFF. The CDR3 nucleotides are TGTGCCAGCAGCGTGGGGGGGGATGAAAAACTGTTTTTT.

The rearrangement links TRBV19 to TRBJ2-7; possibly TRBD1 for D (5 bases). In germline, CDR1 is LNHDA, CDR2 SQIVND (reference sequence). The CDR3 loop spans 15 amino acids. With 1 base removed from V and 2 bases from J, the gap between germline ends came to 12 bases. The CDR3 loop is CASSIGAGKAYEQYF. As DNA, the CDR3 is TGTGCCAGTAGTATAGGGGCAGGGAAAGCCTACGAGCAGTACTTC.

The chain carries TRBV7-2 and TRBJ1-2; D is perhaps TRBD1 (5 bases). The V end lost 4 bases, the J end lost 4 bases, and 7 bases lay between the germline ends. The CDR3 has 12 amino acids. Germline CDR1 is SGHTA and CDR2 is FQGNSA. The CDR3 DNA is TGTGCCAGCAGCTCGGGGGTCTATGGCTACACCTTC. Protein sequence: CASSSGVYGYTF.

A single count supports this clone. V usage is TRBV6-1 and J usage is TRBJ2-1; 9 bases are shared with TRBD2. After removal of 11 bases from V and 2 bases from J, the junction contained 10 bases not matched to a gene. The CDR3 totals 15 residues. Germline V CDR1 and CDR2: MNHNS, SASEGT. The CDR3 loop reads CASRPRTSAYNEQFF. In nucleotides, the CDR3 is TGTGCCTCCCGCCCAAGGACTAGCGCCTACAATGAGCAGTTCTTC.

The gene calls are TRBV25-1 and TRBJ2-1; 7 positions agree with TRBD2. Per the germline V gene, CDR1 is MGHDK and CDR2 is SYGVNS. Trimming took 5 bases from V and 9 from J; bases not matched to a gene: 4. The CDR3 is made up of 12 amino acids. The CDR3: CASSLGGFEQFF. The CDR3 nucleotides read TGTGCCAGCAGTTTGGGAGGGTTTGAGCAGTTCTTC.

This clone is medium-sized in the sample. This chain links TRBV28 with TRBJ2-1; D remains ambiguous. CDR1 is MDHEN, CDR2 SYDVKM, per germline. The V end lost 3 bases, the J end lost 0 bases, and 12 bases lay between the germline ends. CDR3 length: 16 residues. CDR3: CASSLLPRSSYNEQFF. The CDR3, as DNA: TGTGCCAGCAGTTTGTTACCCCGCAGCTCCTACAATGAGCAGTTCTTC.

The genes are TRBV5-4 and TRBJ2-7, with TRBD2 matching over 14 bases. The CDR3 consists of 18 residues. Germline V gene lookup returns CDR1 SGHNT and CDR2 YYREEE (reference sequence). J gave up 0 bases and V 5 bases, and 10 bases lay outside the gene matches. CDR3 bases: TGTGCCAGCAGGTCCGGGACTAGCGGGAGAGACAGCTCCTACGAGCAGTACTTC. It translates to CASRSGTSGRDSSYEQYF.

The sample holds one count of this clone. The chain couples TRBV7-2 to TRBJ2-1; D is possibly TRBD1 (6 bases). V was trimmed by 5 bases and J by 6 bases, leaving 17 bases between them. Germline loops: CDR1 SGHTA, CDR2 FQGNSA. This CDR3 spans 15 amino acids. The CDR3 bases are TGTGCCAGCAGCCTTGGAGGAGACAGGAGCAATGAGCAGTTCTTC. Translating gives CASSLGGDRSNEQFF.

This chain links TRBV11-1 with TRBJ2-5, with D possibly TRBD2 on 5 matching bases. V lost 2 bases to trimming and J lost 2 bases, with 9 bases between them. Germline CDR1 is SGHAT and CDR2 is FQDESV (reference sequence). This CDR3 contains 14 residues. Here the CDR3 DNA reads TGTGCCAGCAGCTTATTCGAGGGACAAGAGACCCAGTACTTC. This encodes CASSLFEGQETQYF.

CDR3 in DNA: TGTGCCAGCAGCTTTGGGCAGAACACCGGGGAGCTGTTTTTT. It codes for CASSFGQNTGELFF. The chain carries TRBV7-7 and TRBJ2-2; D is ambiguous. Germline V gene sequence: CDR1 SSHAT, CDR2 FNYEAQ (reference sequence). The CDR3 is 14 residues long. Trimming cost V 3 bases and J 1 base, with 6 bases left between them. The complete variable domain, with remaining parts taken from reference TRBV7-7 and TRBJ2-2, reads GAGVSQSPRYKVTKRGQDVTLRCDPISSHATLYWYQQALGQGPEFLTYFNYEAQPDKSGLPSDRFSAERPEGSISTLTIQRTEQRDSAMYRCASSFGQNTGELFFGEGSRLTVL.